One sample yielded the 27 T cell receptor beta chains listed below, sequenced in a study of blood T cell repertoires in COVID-19. The protocol was immunoSEQ multiplex PCR, while the TCRdb copy is restricted to in-frame clones and leaves out a portion. Of about 250,000 clones listed, 70% to 90% were seen once; the top ten hold about 3%. Sample: peripheral blood. These receptor sequences come from a man in his late teens or twenties with active or convalescent COVID-19.

This chain connects TRBV19 to TRBJ2-1; D uncertain. Trimming took 2 bases from V and 0 from J, leaving 11 bases between them. The germline CDR1 and CDR2 sequences are LNHDA and SQIVND (reference sequence). The CDR3 runs 16 residues. As DNA, the CDR3 is TGTGCCAGTAGTATATTGGGTCCTAGCTCCTACAATGAGCAGTTCTTC. Translation gives CASSILGPSSYNEQFF.

This clone was observed a single time. The chain is built from TRBV18 and TRBJ2-3; 9 bases line up with TRBD1. CDR3 length: 16 amino acids. Trimming took 3 bases from V and 2 from J; bases not matched to a gene: 6. Per germline, CDR1 KGHSH and CDR2 LQKENI. The CDR3 spells CASSPTGGFSTDTQYF. The DNA of the CDR3 is TGTGCCAGCTCACCGACAGGGGGGTTTTCCACAGATACGCAGTATTTT. The full variable domain, rest sourced from reference TRBV18 and TRBJ2-3, is NAGVMQNPRHLVRRRGQEARLRCSPMKGHSHVYWYRQLPEEGLKFMVYLQKENIIDESGMPKERFSAEFPKEGPSILRIQQVVRGDSAAYFCASSPTGGFSTDTQYFGPGTRLTVL.

The CDR3 spells CASSDSRRDGYEQYF. The CDR3 DNA reads as TGTGCCAGCAGTGACTCGAGGCGGGACGGGTACGAGCAGTACTTC. The chain uses TRBV6-4 and TRBJ2-7; possibly TRBD2 for D (6 bases). V lost 0 bases to trimming and J lost 4 bases, with 13 bases between them. This CDR3 has 15 amino acids. CDR1 is MRHNA, CDR2 SNTAGT, per germline.

The rearrangement links TRBV5-1 to TRBJ1-4, with a possible D match to TRBD1 (6 bases). Germline CDR1 reads SGHRS; CDR2 reads YFSETQ. The CDR3 contains 15 residues. V was cut by 4 bases and J by 0 bases, with 10 bases left in between. The CDR3 bases are TGCGCCAGCAGCGACCCAGGGGCAACTAATGAAAAACTGTTTTTT. The encoded protein is CASSDPGATNEKLFF.

This clone was observed a few times. The chain uses TRBV7-8 and TRBJ2-2, with 11 positions matching TRBD2. Germline V CDR1 and CDR2: SGHVS, FQNEAQ. Germline trimming cut 5 bases from V and 0 bases from J; bases unmatched to any gene: 8. This CDR3 spans 18 amino acids. CDR3 amino acids: CASSLGTSGDPNTGELFF. CDR3 coding DNA: TGTGCCAGCAGCCTGGGGACTAGCGGAGACCCGAACACCGGGGAGCTGTTTTTT.

The V gene is TRBV9, the J gene TRBJ1-2, with 9 nucleotides matching TRBD1. The CDR3 loop spans 15 amino acids. After removal of 4 bases from V and 1 base from J, the junction contained 5 bases not matched to a gene. Germline CDR1 and CDR2: SGDLS and YYNGEE. In DNA, the CDR3 is TGTGCCAGCAGCACCGCGGGACAGGGTAACTATGGCTACACCTTC. Amino acids: CASSTAGQGNYGYTF. Complete variable domain (other parts from reference TRBV9 and TRBJ1-2): DSGVTQTPKHLITATGQRVTLRCSPRSGDLSVYWYQQSLDQGLQFLIQYYNGEERAKGNILERFSAQQFPDLHSELNLSSLELGDSALYFCASSTAGQGNYGYTFGSGTRLTVV.

This chain joins TRBV9 and TRBJ2-7; TRBD2 aligns across 9 bases. Trimming took 4 bases from V and 5 from J; bases not matched to a gene: 7. The CDR3 runs to 14 residues. Germline V CDR1 and CDR2: SGDLS, YYNGEE. The CDR3 protein is CASSTVAGVNEQYF. CDR3 in DNA: TGTGCCAGCAGCACCGTAGCGGGAGTAAACGAGCAGTACTTC. The whole variable domain, filled in from reference TRBV9 and TRBJ2-7, reads DSGVTQTPKHLITATGQRVTLRCSPRSGDLSVYWYQQSLDQGLQFLIQYYNGEERAKGNILERFSAQQFPDLHSELNLSSLELGDSALYFCASSTVAGVNEQYFGPGTRLTVT.

V and J are TRBV2 and TRBJ1-5; TRBD1 is a possible D gene (5 bases). Deletions cut 2 bases from V and 3 bases from J, with 11 bases between. Germline V gene data show CDR1 as SNHLY and CDR2 as FYNNEI. CDR3 length: 15 amino acids. The DNA for the CDR3 is TGTGCCAGCAGTGAACGAGACAGCCTCAATCAGCCCCAGCATTTT. This gives the protein CASSERDSLNQPQHF.

This rearrangement joins TRBV6-6 to TRBJ1-5, with 7 bases that match TRBD1. The germline gives CDR1 MNHNY, CDR2 SVGAGI (reference sequence). Trimming cost V 7 bases and J 6 bases; bases outside gene matches: 9. The CDR3 contains 14 residues. For the CDR3, the DNA is TGTGCCAGCACCGACAGGGCTTTGGGTCAGCCCCAGCATTTT. Translating gives CASTDRALGQPQHF.

The chain recombines TRBV27 with TRBJ2-3; a possible D gene is TRBD2 (5 bases). The germline gives CDR1 MNHEY, CDR2 SMNVEV (reference sequence). The ends were cut back, 6 bases at V and 6 bases at J, with 28 bases in the middle. CDR3 length equals 18 residues. The CDR3 DNA reads as TGTGCCAGCAGCTTTAATTCGAGGGTAACGAGTAACGGGGATACGCAGTATTTT. Its protein product is CASSFNSRVTSNGDTQYF.

As DNA, the CDR3 is TGTGCCAGCAGTGACCAGGGGCGCATCGGTAATTCACCCCTCCACTTT. This codes for CASSDQGRIGNSPLHF. The chain is built from TRBV6-1 and TRBJ1-6; possibly TRBD1 for D (6 bases). Trimming left V 3 bases short and J 6 bases short, with 15 bases between. This CDR3 spans 16 amino acids. Germline CDR1 and CDR2: MNHNS and SASEGT.

V usage is TRBV5-1 and J usage is TRBJ2-2; tentative D call: TRBD1 (5 bases). V was pared by 2 bases and J by 6 bases, with 14 bases between. From germline, CDR1 is SGHRS and CDR2 YFSETQ. This CDR3 has 15 amino acids. CDR3 amino acids: CASSFLYRGAGELFF. CDR3 in DNA: TGCGCCAGCAGCTTTCTCTATAGGGGCGCCGGGGAGCTGTTTTTT.

The chain carries TRBV20-1 and TRBJ2-5; a possible D gene is TRBD1 (6 bases). Trimming shortened V by 3 bases and J by 5 bases, and 13 bases separated the two germline ends. The CDR3 totals 13 residues. Germline CDR1 is DFQATT and CDR2 is SNEGSKA (reference sequence). Here the CDR3 DNA reads TGCAGTGCTAGTAACCCCCAGGGGGAGACCCAGTACTTC. Translated: CSASNPQGETQYF.

The J gene is TRBJ2-3, the V gene TRBV27; TRBD2 matches at 7 bases. V was pared by 6 bases and J by 4 bases, with 13 bases of the junction left unmatched. Germline V lookup: CDR1 MNHEY, CDR2 SMNVEV (reference sequence). The CDR3 sequence is 16 residues long. CDR3 DNA sequence: TGTGCCAGCAGCTACATCTCCGGGGGAGGGGCAGATACGCAGTATTTT. It encodes CASSYISGGGADTQYF.

This rearrangement joins TRBV20-1 to TRBJ1-1; 8 bases are a match to TRBD1. Trimming at V came to 3 bases and at J to 4 bases, leaving 16 bases not matched to a gene. The CDR3 is made up of 17 amino acids. CDR1 and CDR2 from the germline V gene are DFQATT and SNEGSKA (reference sequence). CDR3 sequence reads: CSASWMGRGPGGTEAFF. The CDR3 DNA sequence: TGCAGTGCTAGTTGGATGGGCAGGGGGCCCGGTGGCACTGAAGCTTTCTTT.

The chain employs TRBV4-3 and TRBJ1-2; D is ambiguous. Germline CDR1 LGHNA, CDR2 YSLEER. The V and J ends lost 0 bases and 7 bases respectively, with 18 bases between them. The CDR3 spans 16 residues. The CDR3, as DNA: TGCGCCAGCAGCCAAGAGAGGCGGGCCCGGGTTTTTGGCTACACCTTC. Translation gives CASSQERRARVFGYTF.

CDR3 bases: TGTGCCAGCAGTGTCTCGGGGTCTGCTGAAGCTTTCTTT. This encodes CASSVSGSAEAFF. The chain combines TRBV2 with TRBJ1-1; D gene uncertain. The CDR3 is made up of 13 amino acids. The germline V gene encodes CDR1 SNHLY and CDR2 FYNNEI. V was clipped by 4 bases and J by 6 bases, with 12 bases between them. The variable domain in full, completed from reference TRBV2 and TRBJ1-1, reads EPEVTQTPSHQVTQMGQEVILRCVPISNHLYFYWYRQILGQKVEFLVSFYNNEISEKSEIFDDQFSVERPDGSNFTLKIRSTKLEDSAMYFCASSVSGSAEAFFGQGTRLTVV.

This clone was seen only a few times. This chain joins TRBV3-1 (or the pseudogene TRBV3-2) and TRBJ1-5; D is uncertain. Trimming took off 4 bases at V and 5 bases at J, with 9 bases between the two ends. In germline, CDR1 is LGHDT, CDR2 YNNKEL (reference sequence). The CDR3 totals 13 residues. The DNA of the CDR3 is TGTGCCAGCAGCCCCGTGGCAGATCAGCCCCAGCATTTT. Encoded protein: CASSPVADQPQHF.

The chain uses TRBV7-8 and TRBJ1-1, with 7 bases matching TRBD1. The CDR3 totals 12 residues. In germline, CDR1 is SGHVS, CDR2 FQNEAQ. V lost 5 bases to trimming and J lost 4 bases; unmatched junction nucleotides: 1. The CDR3 DNA is TGTGCCAGCAGCCGACAGGGCACTGAAGCTTTCTTT. Translation gives CASSRQGTEAFF.

V usage is TRBV28 and J usage is TRBJ2-7, with TRBD1 as a possible D gene (5 bases). The CDR3 covers 12 residues. The germline V gene has CDR1 MDHEN and CDR2 SYDVKM. Trimming left V 5 bases short and J 4 bases short, with 9 bases between. CDR3 region: CASSKTVYEQYF. The CDR3 region has the DNA TGTGCCAGCAGTAAGACAGTGTACGAGCAGTACTTC.

This chain links TRBV9 with TRBJ2-5; 9 nucleotides agree with TRBD1. J lost 4 bases, V lost 0 bases, and 10 bases had no gene match. Germline-derived CDR1 and CDR2 are SGDLS and YYNGEE. The CDR3 has 17 residues. CDR3 sequence reads: CASSVETRTGEVETQYF. The CDR3 nucleotides read TGTGCCAGCAGCGTAGAGACCCGGACAGGGGAAGTAGAGACCCAGTACTTC.

The genes are TRBV5-8 and TRBJ1-6, with 11 bases matching TRBD1. There are 17 residues in the CDR3. Looked up from germline, CDR1 is SGHTS and CDR2 is YDEGEE. J lost 5 bases, V lost 4 bases, and 8 bases had no gene match. In DNA form, the CDR3 reads TGTGCCAGCAGCCGGCCCGGGACAGGGGGAGATAATTCACCCCTCCACTTT. Its protein is CASSRPGTGGDNSPLHF. Using reference TRBV5-8 and TRBJ1-6 for the parts outside the CDR3, the full variable domain is EAGVTQSPTHLIKTRGQQATLRCSPISGHTSVYWYQQALGLGLQFLLWYDEGEERNRGNFPPRFSGRQFPNYSSELNVNALELEDSALYLCASSRPGTGGDNSPLHFGNGTRLTVT.

The chain combines TRBV6-5 with TRBJ1-5; D remains unclear. The V gene's germline CDR1 is MNHEY and CDR2 SVGAGI. CDR3 length equals 14 residues. Deletions cut 9 bases from V and 2 bases from J, with 14 bases between. DNA for the CDR3: TGTGCCAGTGGAGGCGGGGAGCGCAATCAGCCCCAGCATTTT. This gives the protein CASGGGERNQPQHF.

The chain couples TRBV30 to TRBJ2-3, with D unclear. The ends were cut back, 0 bases at V and 0 bases at J, with 4 bases in the middle. Germline V CDR1 and CDR2: GTSNPN, SVGIG (reference sequence). The CDR3 is made up of 13 amino acids. CDR3 sequence (DNA): TGTGCCTGGAGTGTACGGAGCACAGATACGCAGTATTTT. Its protein product is CAWSVRSTDTQYF.

The CDR3 bases are TGCAGCGTTGACAGGAACAACTATGGCTACACCTTC. This codes for CSVDRNNYGYTF. The genes are TRBV29-1 and TRBJ1-2; D is undetermined. Trimming pared 3 bases from V and 2 bases from J, leaving 7 bases between. Germline values: CDR1 SQVTM, CDR2 ANQGSEA. The CDR3 runs 12 residues. The entire variable domain, with the rest obtained from reference TRBV29-1 and TRBJ1-2, is as follows: SAVISQKPSRDICQRGTSLTIQCQVDSQVTMMFWYRQQPGQSLTLIATANQGSEATYESGFVIDKFPISRPNLTFSTLTVSNMSPEDSSIYLCSVDRNNYGYTFGSGTRLTVV.

The chain carries TRBV13 and TRBJ1-1; 7 bases line up with TRBD1. V trimming: 2 bases; J trimming: 1 base; junction bases outside the gene matches: 1. CDR1 PRHDT and CDR2 FYEKMQ come from the germline V gene (reference sequence). The CDR3 runs 14 residues. The CDR3 region is CASSLQGGNTEAFF. In DNA form, the CDR3 reads TGTGCCAGCAGCTTACAGGGGGGGAACACTGAAGCTTTCTTT.

The genes are TRBV28 and TRBJ1-1; no definite D call. Germline lookup yields CDR1 MDHEN and CDR2 SYDVKM. The CDR3 totals 13 residues. Trimming shortened V by 5 bases and J by 4 bases, and 11 bases separated the two germline ends. The CDR3 region is CASSVLETTEAFF. CDR3 in DNA: TGTGCCAGCAGTGTACTGGAGACCACTGAAGCTTTCTTT. Combining the CDR3 with reference TRBV28 and TRBJ1-1 gives the whole variable domain DVKVTQSSRYLVKRTGEKVFLECVQDMDHENMFWYRQDPGLGLRLIYFSYDVKMKEKGDIPEGYSVSREKKERFSLILESASTNQTSMYLCASSVLETTEAFFGQGTRLTVV.